These T cell receptor beta chains were read from a single sample in a study of blood T cell repertoires in COVID-19. TCRdb's table, derived via immunoSEQ multiplex PCR, lists solely in-frame clones and lacks some. The repertoire holds around 180,000 clones, with roughly 70% as singletons. The sequenced sample was peripheral blood. The receptors shown here come from a woman aged 80 or over with acute or convalescent COVID-19. Each CDR3 is given with its conserved first and last residue. A D gene is named only where the DNA matches it firmly. Not all rows give a size; the values are once, few, many and, for expanded clones, a class.

v_call,d_call,clone_size,j_call,cdr3_nt,cdr3_aa
TRBV3-1/TRBV3-2,TRBD1,once,TRBJ1-1,TGTGCCAGCAGACCTATTGACAGGGTCTCTGAAGCTTTCTTT,CASRPIDRVSEAFF
TRBV27,-,-,TRBJ2-1,TGTGCCAGCGGTACACCGGGATACTACAATGAGCAGTTCTTC,CASGTPGYYNEQFF
TRBV28,-,-,TRBJ2-1,TGTGCCAGCAGTTTAGGCGGGCTCGAAAATGAGCAGTTCTTC,CASSLGGLENEQFF
TRBV27,-,-,TRBJ1-5,TGTGCCAGCAGGCCTGGGAGACCCGATCAGCCCCAGCATTTT,CASRPGRPDQPQHF
TRBV6-2/TRBV6-3,TRBD2,-,TRBJ2-3,TGTGCCAGCAGTTACGGTCGCGGGAGTGCAGATACGCAGTATTTT,CASSYGRGSADTQYF
TRBV5-1,TRBD1,few,TRBJ2-5,TGCGCCAGCAGCTTGGGGACAGGGGCGGCGGAGACCCAGTACTTC,CASSLGTGAAETQYF
TRBV28,-,-,TRBJ1-2,TGTGCCAGCAGTTTATTAGTGACAATGAACTATGGCTACACCTTC,CASSLLVTMNYGYTF
TRBV7-9,-,-,TRBJ2-1,TGTGCCAGCAGCTTCGTGTCGGCCCGGGGCAATGAGCAGTTCTTC,CASSFVSARGNEQFF
TRBV10-2,-,-,TRBJ2-2,TGCGCCAGCAGTGCACAGGCGGCGATTAACACCGGGGAGCTGTTTTTT,CASSAQAAINTGELFF
TRBV6-6,-,few,TRBJ1-5,TGTGCCAGCAGTTCACGACAGGACAATCAGCCCCAGCATTTT,CASSSRQDNQPQHF
TRBV5-1,TRBD2,-,TRBJ2-3,TGCGCCAGCAGCTTGGGGACTAGCGGAGGCACAGATACGCAGTATTTT,CASSLGTSGGTDTQYF
TRBV7-9,TRBD1,-,TRBJ1-6,TGTGCCAGCAGCCCTCCGAAGACAGGGGTCAATTCACCCCTCCACTTT,CASSPPKTGVNSPLHF
TRBV5-1,TRBD1,once,TRBJ1-2,TGCGCCAGCAGCCAGACCGGACAGGGGAACGGCTACACCTTC,CASSQTGQGNGYTF
TRBV14,-,-,TRBJ2-7,TGTGCCAGCAGCCAAGATTGGGGTAGCGGCTACGAGCAGTACTTC,CASSQDWGSGYEQYF
TRBV7-3,TRBD2,-,TRBJ2-5,TGTGCCAGCAGCTTTAGGGAGGGAGAGACCCAGTACTTC,CASSFREGETQYF
TRBV7-8,TRBD1,few,TRBJ1-3,TGTGCCAGCAGCTTATCGGGGACAGGGTTCTCTGGAAACACCATATATTTT,CASSLSGTGFSGNTIYF
TRBV19,TRBD1,-,TRBJ1-1,TGTGCCAGTAGCACAGGGGGCGCGAACACTGAAGCTTTCTTT,CASSTGGANTEAFF
TRBV5-1,-,-,TRBJ2-1,TGCGCCAGCAGCCTAACAGGGAGCTCCTACAATGAGCAGTTCTTC,CASSLTGSSYNEQFF
TRBV4-2,-,few,TRBJ2-5,TGTGCCAGCAGCCAGTTTTTATCTTCAGAGACCCAGTACTTC,CASSQFLSSETQYF
TRBV7-6,TRBD1,-,TRBJ1-1,TGTGCCAGCAGCCCAGTTGGGACAGGGGTCACTGAAGCTTTCTTT,CASSPVGTGVTEAFF
TRBV5-1,TRBD2,-,TRBJ2-1,TGCGCCAGCAGCATAATAGCGGGAGAGAACAATGAGCAGTTCTTC,CASSIIAGENNEQFF
TRBV5-8,-,few,TRBJ1-2,TGTGCCAGCAGCTTACAGGGCCGGGGCTACACCTTC,CASSLQGRGYTF
TRBV6-1,-,-,TRBJ1-5,TGTGCCAGCAGTGAAGGGACAGCTTCTGATGGGACCCAGCATTTT,CASSEGTASDGTQHF
TRBV18,-,many,TRBJ2-3,TGTGCCAGCTCACCACCGGGAGTAGGAACAGATACGCAGTATTTT,CASSPPGVGTDTQYF
TRBV11-2,-,once,TRBJ2-7,TGTGCCAGCAGCTCCCCGAGGGAGCAGTACTTC,CASSSPREQYF
TRBV6-5,TRBD1,-,TRBJ1-5,TGTGCCAGCAGTTCCTCGGCGCAGGGGGCAGGTCAGCCCCAGCATTTT,CASSSSAQGAGQPQHF
TRBV28,TRBD1,-,TRBJ1-5,TGTGCCAGCATCAAACGGGACAGGGTATACAATCAGCCCCAGCATTTT,CASIKRDRVYNQPQHF
TRBV9,TRBD1,-,TRBJ2-5,TGTGCCAGCAGCAAGTCAGGGGGACGAGATTGGGAGACCCAGTACTTC,CASSKSGGRDWETQYF
TRBV30,-,-,TRBJ1-2,TGTGCTTCCAACTTAGGGGAACCTTCGAACTATGGCTACACCTTC,CASNLGEPSNYGYTF
TRBV30,-,-,TRBJ1-6,TGTGCCTGGGACAGGAGCTCCTATAATTCACCCCTCCACTTT,CAWDRSSYNSPLHF
TRBV19,TRBD2,-,TRBJ2-1,TGTGCCAGTACCATCGGAGGGACTAGCACCCCGGACAATGAGCAGTTCTTC,CASTIGGTSTPDNEQFF
TRBV6-2/TRBV6-3,TRBD2,-,TRBJ2-1,TGTGCCAGCAGCCCCGCGGGACTAGCGGGCCTCAATGAGCAGTTCTTC,CASSPAGLAGLNEQFF